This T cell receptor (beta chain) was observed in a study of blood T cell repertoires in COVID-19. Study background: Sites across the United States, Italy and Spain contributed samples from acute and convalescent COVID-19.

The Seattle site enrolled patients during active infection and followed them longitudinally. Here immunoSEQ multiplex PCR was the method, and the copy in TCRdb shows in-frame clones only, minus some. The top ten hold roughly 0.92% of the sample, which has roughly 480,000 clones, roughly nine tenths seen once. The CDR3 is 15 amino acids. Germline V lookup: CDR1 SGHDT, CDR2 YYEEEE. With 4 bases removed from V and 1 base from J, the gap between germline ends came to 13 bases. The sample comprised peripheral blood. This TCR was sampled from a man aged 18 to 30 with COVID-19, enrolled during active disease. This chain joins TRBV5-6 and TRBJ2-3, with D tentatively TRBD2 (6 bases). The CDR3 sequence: CASSLGERGTDTQYF. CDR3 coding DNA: TGTGCCAGCAGCCTTGGGGAGCGGGGCACAGATACGCAGTATTTT.